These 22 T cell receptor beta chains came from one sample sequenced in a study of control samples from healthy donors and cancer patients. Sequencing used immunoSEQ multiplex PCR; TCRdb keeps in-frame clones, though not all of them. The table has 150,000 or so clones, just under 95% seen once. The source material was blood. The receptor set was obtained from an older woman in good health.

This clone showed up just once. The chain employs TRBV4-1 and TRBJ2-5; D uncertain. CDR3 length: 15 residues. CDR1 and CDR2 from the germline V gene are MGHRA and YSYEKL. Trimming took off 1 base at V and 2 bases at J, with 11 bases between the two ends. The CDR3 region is CASSQGQPGQETQYF. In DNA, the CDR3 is TGCGCCAGCAGCCAAGGGCAGCCCGGACAAGAGACCCAGTACTTC.

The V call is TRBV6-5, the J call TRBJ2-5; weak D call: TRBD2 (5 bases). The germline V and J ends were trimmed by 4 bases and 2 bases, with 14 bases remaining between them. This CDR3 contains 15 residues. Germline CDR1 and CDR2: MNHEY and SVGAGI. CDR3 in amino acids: CASSLQMGAQETQYF. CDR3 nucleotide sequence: TGTGCCAGCAGTTTACAAATGGGAGCACAAGAGACCCAGTACTTC.

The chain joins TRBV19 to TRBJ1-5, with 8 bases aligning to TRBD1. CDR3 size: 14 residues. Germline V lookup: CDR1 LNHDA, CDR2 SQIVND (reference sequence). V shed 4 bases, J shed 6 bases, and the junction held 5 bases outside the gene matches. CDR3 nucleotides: TGTGCCAGTAGTACAACAGGGGGAGGTCAGCCCCAGCATTTT. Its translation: CASSTTGGGQPQHF.

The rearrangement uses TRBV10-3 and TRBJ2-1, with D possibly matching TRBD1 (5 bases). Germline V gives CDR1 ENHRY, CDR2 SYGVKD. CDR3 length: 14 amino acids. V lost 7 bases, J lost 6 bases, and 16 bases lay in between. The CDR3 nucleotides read TGTGCCATCACCCCGGCAGGGTCGATCAATGAGCAGTTCTTC. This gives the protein CAITPAGSINEQFF.

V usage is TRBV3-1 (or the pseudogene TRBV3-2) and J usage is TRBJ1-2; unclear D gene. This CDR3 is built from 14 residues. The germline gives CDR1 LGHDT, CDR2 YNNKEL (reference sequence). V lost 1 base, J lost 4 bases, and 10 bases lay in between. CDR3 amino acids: CASSQGGGIYGYTF. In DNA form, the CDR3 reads TGTGCCAGCAGCCAAGGTGGCGGGATCTATGGCTACACCTTC.

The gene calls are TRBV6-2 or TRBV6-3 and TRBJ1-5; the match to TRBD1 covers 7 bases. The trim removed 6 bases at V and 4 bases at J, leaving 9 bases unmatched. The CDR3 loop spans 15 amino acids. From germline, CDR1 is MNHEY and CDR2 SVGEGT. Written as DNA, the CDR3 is TGTGCCAGCAGCGACCCTGGGACAGAGAATCAGCCCCAGCATTTT. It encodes CASSDPGTENQPQHF.

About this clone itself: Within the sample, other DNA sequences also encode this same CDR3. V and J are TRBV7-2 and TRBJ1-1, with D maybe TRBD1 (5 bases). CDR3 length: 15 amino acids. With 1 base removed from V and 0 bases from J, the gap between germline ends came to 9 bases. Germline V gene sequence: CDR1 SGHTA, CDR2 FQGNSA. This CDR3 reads CASSLGGGMNTEAFF. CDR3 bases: TGTGCCAGCAGCTTAGGGGGCGGTATGAACACTGAAGCTTTCTTT.

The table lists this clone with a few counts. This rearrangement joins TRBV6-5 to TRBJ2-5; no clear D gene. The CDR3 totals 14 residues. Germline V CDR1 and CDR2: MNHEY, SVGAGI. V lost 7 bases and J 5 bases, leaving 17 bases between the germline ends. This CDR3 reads CASTDDMAHETQYF. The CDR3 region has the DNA TGTGCCAGCACCGATGACATGGCTCATGAGACCCAGTACTTC.

The CDR3 nucleotides are TGTGCCAGCAGCTTATCTGGAGAGACCCAGTACTTC. It codes for CASSLSGETQYF. The rearrangement uses TRBV13 and TRBJ2-5; the D is unclear. The germline gives CDR1 PRHDT, CDR2 FYEKMQ (reference sequence). The CDR3 covers 12 residues. V dropped 2 bases and J dropped 4 bases, with 5 bases sitting between them.

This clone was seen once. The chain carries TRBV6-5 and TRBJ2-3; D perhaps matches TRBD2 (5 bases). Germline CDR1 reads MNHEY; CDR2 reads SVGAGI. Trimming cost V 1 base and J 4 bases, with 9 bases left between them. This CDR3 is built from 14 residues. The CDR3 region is CASSYLRGSDTQYF. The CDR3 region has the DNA TGTGCCAGCAGTTACTTACGGGGTTCAGATACGCAGTATTTT.

The CDR3 sequence: CASSYLWNEKLFF. The CDR3 nucleotides read TGTGCCAGCAGTTACTTATGGAATGAAAAACTGTTTTTT. This chain links TRBV6-2 or TRBV6-3 with TRBJ1-4; D unresolved. V dropped 1 base and J dropped 5 bases, with 5 bases sitting between them. This CDR3 has 13 residues. The germline V gene has CDR1 MNHEY and CDR2 SVGEGT.

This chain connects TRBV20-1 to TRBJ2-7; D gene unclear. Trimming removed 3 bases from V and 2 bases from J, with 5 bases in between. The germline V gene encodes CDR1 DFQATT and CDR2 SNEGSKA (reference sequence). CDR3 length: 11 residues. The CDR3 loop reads CSASIAYEQYF. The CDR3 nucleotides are TGCAGTGCTAGTATAGCCTACGAGCAGTACTTC.

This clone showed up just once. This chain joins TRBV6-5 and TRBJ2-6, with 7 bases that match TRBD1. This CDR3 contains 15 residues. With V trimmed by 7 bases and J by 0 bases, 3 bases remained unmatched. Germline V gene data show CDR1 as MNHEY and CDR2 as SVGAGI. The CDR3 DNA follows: TGTGCCAGCATCAGGGGGTTCTCTGGGGCCAACGTCCTGACTTTC. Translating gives CASIRGFSGANVLTF.

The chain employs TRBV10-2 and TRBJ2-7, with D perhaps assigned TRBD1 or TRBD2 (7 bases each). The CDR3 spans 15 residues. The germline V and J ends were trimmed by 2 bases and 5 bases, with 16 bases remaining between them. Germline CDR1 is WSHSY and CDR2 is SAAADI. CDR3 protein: CASSEQGGGRNEQYF. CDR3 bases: TGCGCCAGCAGTGAGCAGGGGGGGGGTCGGAACGAGCAGTACTTC.

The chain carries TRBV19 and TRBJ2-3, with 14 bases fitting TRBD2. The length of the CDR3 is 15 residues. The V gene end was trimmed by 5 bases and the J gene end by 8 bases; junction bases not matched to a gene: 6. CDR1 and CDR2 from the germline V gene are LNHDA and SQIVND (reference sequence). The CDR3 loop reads CASSVTSGGAATQYF. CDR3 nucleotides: TGTGCCAGTAGTGTGACTAGCGGGGGGGCCGCTACGCAGTATTTT.

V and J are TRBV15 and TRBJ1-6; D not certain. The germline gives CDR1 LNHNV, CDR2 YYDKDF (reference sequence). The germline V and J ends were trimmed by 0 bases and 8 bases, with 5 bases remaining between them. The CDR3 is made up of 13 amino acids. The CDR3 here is CATSRDWDSPLHF. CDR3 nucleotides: TGTGCCACCAGCAGAGATTGGGATTCACCCCTCCACTTT.

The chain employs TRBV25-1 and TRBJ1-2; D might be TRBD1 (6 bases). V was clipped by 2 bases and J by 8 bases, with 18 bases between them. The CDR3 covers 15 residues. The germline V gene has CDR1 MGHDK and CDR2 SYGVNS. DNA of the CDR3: TGTGCCAGCAGTGAAAGTCAGGGAAGAACAGGGGGCTACACCTTC. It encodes CASSESQGRTGGYTF.

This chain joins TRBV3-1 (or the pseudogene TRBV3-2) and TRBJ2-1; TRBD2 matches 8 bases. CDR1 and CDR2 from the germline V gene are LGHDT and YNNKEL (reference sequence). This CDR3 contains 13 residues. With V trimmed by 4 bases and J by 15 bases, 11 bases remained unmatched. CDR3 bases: TGTGCCAGCAGCCCCGGCGGGGCGGGGGGATGGTTCTTC. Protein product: CASSPGGAGGWFF.

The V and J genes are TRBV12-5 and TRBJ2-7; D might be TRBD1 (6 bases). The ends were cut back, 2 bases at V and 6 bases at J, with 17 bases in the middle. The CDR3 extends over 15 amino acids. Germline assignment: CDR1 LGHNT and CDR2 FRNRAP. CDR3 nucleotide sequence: TGTGCTAGTGGTTTGAACGAAAAACAGGGTCGCGAGCAGTACTTC. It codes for CASGLNEKQGREQYF.

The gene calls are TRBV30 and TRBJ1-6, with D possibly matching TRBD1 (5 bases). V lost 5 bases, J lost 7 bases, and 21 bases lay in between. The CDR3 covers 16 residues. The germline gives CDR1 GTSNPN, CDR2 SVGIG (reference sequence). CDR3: CAWSRLLGPRNSPLHF. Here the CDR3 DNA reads TGTGCCTGGTCTCGACTATTGGGGCCGCGGAATTCACCCCTCCACTTT.

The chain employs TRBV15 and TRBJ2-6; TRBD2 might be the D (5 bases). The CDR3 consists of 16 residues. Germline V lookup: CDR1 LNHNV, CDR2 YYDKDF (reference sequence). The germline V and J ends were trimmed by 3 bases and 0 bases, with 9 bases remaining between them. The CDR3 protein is CATSRRAPSGANVLTF. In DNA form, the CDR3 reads TGTGCCACCAGCAGGCGGGCCCCCTCTGGGGCCAACGTCCTGACTTTC.

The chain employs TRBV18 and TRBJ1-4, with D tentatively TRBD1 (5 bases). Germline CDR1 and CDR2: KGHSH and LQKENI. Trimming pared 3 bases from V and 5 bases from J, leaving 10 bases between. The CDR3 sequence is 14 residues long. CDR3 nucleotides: TGTGCCAGCTCACCCCCGGGGCTAAATGAAAAACTGTTTTTT. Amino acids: CASSPPGLNEKLFF.